This is a list of T cell receptor beta chains from one sample in a study of early T cells in non-severe SARS-CoV-2 infection. TCRdb re-derived calls from the 5' RACE reads in MiXCR, one entry per CDR3 protein. The sample has about 130,000 distinct CDR3 sequences; under 15% are singletons. Sample: whole blood. The receptors were gathered from an adult who was a healthcare worker with PCR-confirmed SARS-CoV-2 infection or an uninfected control (not recorded which). Both conserved end residues are part of each CDR3. A D gene is named only where the DNA matches it firmly. Size tells how often a clone was seen (once, few, many) or the class of an expanded clone, and some rows leave it out.

d_gene | abundance | j_gene | v_gene | CDR3nt | CDR3aa
. | . | TRBJ2-5 | TRBV7-6 | TGTGCCAGCAGTTTGGACGAGTACCAAGAGACCCAGTACTTC | CASSLDEYQETQYF
. | few | TRBJ1-1 | TRBV29-1 | TGCAGCGTTGGGATTGGGGGGAACACTGAAGCTTTCTTT | CSVGIGGNTEAFF
. | many | TRBJ2-3 | TRBV7-9 | TGTGCCAGCAGCCAAATCACAGATACGCAGTATTTT | CASSQITDTQYF
. | few | TRBJ2-1 | TRBV6-5 | TGTGCCAGCAGCGGGGTAGCGGATTACAATGAGCAGTTCTTC | CASSGVADYNEQFF
. | . | TRBJ2-5 | TRBV20-1 | TGCAGTGCTAGAGATCGATGGGGAGAGACCCAGTACTTC | CSARDRWGETQYF
TRBD2 | . | TRBJ2-1 | TRBV4-1 | TGCGCCAGCAGCCAAGATCGGGGGGGTGATGAGCAGTTCTTC | CASSQDRGGDEQFF
TRBD2 | few | TRBJ2-3 | TRBV11-2 | TGTGCCAGCAGCTTAGGGCTTTTTTTAGCGGGGGCCACAGATACGCAGTATTTT | CASSLGLFLAGATDTQYF
TRBD1 | few | TRBJ1-1 | TRBV6-5 | TGTGCCAGCAGCACCGGGACAGACGGCACTGAAGCTTTCTTT | CASSTGTDGTEAFF
. | once | TRBJ2-7 | TRBV11-2 | TGTGCCAGCAGCCCTGGACGCCACTACGAGCAGTACTTC | CASSPGRHYEQYF
. | few | TRBJ2-1 | TRBV11-2 | TGTGCCAGCAGCTCCCTACGGGGGTCTAAAAGTAATGAGCAGTTCTTC | CASSSLRGSKSNEQFF
TRBD2 | . | TRBJ2-3 | TRBV7-3 | TGTGCCAGCAGCATAGCGGGGCATCGCACAGATACGCAGTATTTT | CASSIAGHRTDTQYF
. | . | TRBJ2-3 | TRBV5-4 | TGTGCCAGCAGCGGGTCCCCCAGGGGAACAGATACGCAGTATTTT | CASSGSPRGTDTQYF
. | . | TRBJ2-7 | TRBV3-1 | TGTGCCAGCAGCCAAGATTTACTGACTACCTCTGGCGAGCAGTACTTC | CASSQDLLTTSGEQYF
. | . | TRBJ2-2 | TRBV9 | TGTGCCAGCAACCCCCAAGGACTGGCCGACGGGGAGCTGTTTTTT | CASNPQGLADGELFF
. | . | TRBJ2-7 | TRBV2 | TGTGCCAGCAGTGAGCTCCTATACGAGCAGTACTTC | CASSELLYEQYF
. | . | TRBJ1-1 | TRBV12-5 | TGTGCTAGTGGTTTGTCCCCCAGGGAAGCTTTCTTT | CASGLSPREAFF
. | few | TRBJ1-1 | TRBV18 | TGTGCCAGCTCACCAAGGCAGGGGCGGATGAACACTGAAGCTTTCTTT | CASSPRQGRMNTEAFF
. | few | TRBJ2-3 | TRBV18 | TGTGCCAGCTCCCCAAAGCCAGATACGCAGTATTTT | CASSPKPDTQYF
TRBD1 | few | TRBJ2-7 | TRBV9 | TGTGCCAGCAGAGAGGCCCGGGACAGTACCCACGAGCAGTACTTC | CASREARDSTHEQYF
. | . | TRBJ2-2 | TRBV3-1 | TGTGCCAGCAGCCAAGAAGGGTTGGCCCTCATGGGGACCGGGGAGCTGTTTTTT | CASSQEGLALMGTGELFF
. | few | TRBJ1-4 | TRBV18 | TGTGCCAGCTCACCACTGCGGGACCCAGGGGAAAAACTGTTTTTT | CASSPLRDPGEKLFF
. | . | TRBJ2-7 | TRBV29-1 | TGCAGCGTGACCTGGGGGACCTACGAGCAGTACTTC | CSVTWGTYEQYF
. | many | TRBJ1-5 | TRBV6-8 | TGTGCCAGCAGTTACAGCCCCGGACGGCGTCCAGGGGGCAATCAGCCCCAGCATTTT | CASSYSPGRRPGGNQPQHF
TRBD2 | . | TRBJ2-1 | TRBV4-1 | TGCGCCAGCAGCCAAGATCCTAGCGGGGGGGCTCGAGAGCAGTTCTTC | CASSQDPSGGAREQFF
. | . | TRBJ1-4 | TRBV7-9 | TGTGCCAGCAGGTCAATGGGGGAAAAACTGTTTTTT | CASRSMGEKLFF